These 20 T cell receptor beta chains were sequenced from one sample in a study of shared clonotypes between healthy human individuals. Positively selected for CCR7, the CD45RO-negative cells used as naive CD8 cells excluded terminally differentiated effector memory CD45RA+ cells. Profiled with immunoSEQ multiplex PCR; TCRdb holds only in-frame clones, not every one. The profile covers millions of clones, with 93% appearing a single time and more than 1.5% taken by the ten largest. Sequencing was carried out using naive CD8+ T cells from PBMCs. The source of these receptors is a man aged 18 to 29 in good health. Some clones in this sample may be carry-over from other donors' samples.

This clone was seen once. The genes are TRBV28 and TRBJ1-2; 7 bases fit TRBD1. CDR3 length: 13 residues. Germline V gene lookup returns CDR1 MDHEN and CDR2 SYDVKM. After removal of 7 bases from V and 4 bases from J, the junction contained 6 bases not matched to a gene. Here the CDR3 DNA reads TGTGCCAGCACCGGGACAGTTACCTATGGCTACACCTTC. Translation: CASTGTVTYGYTF.

The V call is TRBV7-3, the J call TRBJ2-3; TRBD2 aligns across 13 bases. The germline CDR1 and CDR2 sequences are SGHTA and FQGTGA. V trimming: 2 bases; J trimming: 4 bases; junction bases outside the gene matches: 0. The CDR3 has 15 amino acids. As DNA, the CDR3 is TGTGCCAGCAGCTTAGGACTAGCGGGAGCAGATACGCAGTATTTT. It is translated as CASSLGLAGADTQYF.

The J gene is TRBJ2-6, the V gene TRBV9, with D perhaps TRBD1 (6 bases). The length of the CDR3 is 14 residues. V lost 5 bases and J lost 3, with 9 bases in between. Germline V gives CDR1 SGDLS, CDR2 YYNGEE. CDR3 nucleotide sequence: TGTGCCAGCAGGGGACACGTTGGGGCCAACGTCCTGACTTTC. Its translation: CASRGHVGANVLTF.

The chain joins TRBV4-1 to TRBJ2-1; 13 bases map to TRBD2. Germline V gene sequence: CDR1 MGHRA, CDR2 YSYEKL. J was trimmed by 9 bases and V by 3 bases; bases with no gene match: 8. The CDR3 loop spans 16 amino acids. CDR3 sequence (DNA): TGCGCCAGCAGCCACCCGGGACTAGCGGGATTCGGTGAGCAGTTCTTC. Its translation: CASSHPGLAGFGEQFF.

The chain joins TRBV6-6 to TRBJ2-3; TRBD1 or TRBD2 may be the D gene (5 bases each). CDR1 MNHNY and CDR2 SVGAGI come from the germline V gene (reference sequence). CDR3 length: 15 residues. V lost 4 bases and J lost 3, with 14 bases in between. DNA for the CDR3: TGTGCCAGCAGTTGGGAGCCCTCAGGGACAGATACGCAGTATTTT. It codes for CASSWEPSGTDTQYF.

A remark on this clone: Other DNA sequences from this sample encode an identical CDR3 as well. The chain is built from TRBV28 and TRBJ1-5, with D unresolved. The V end was cut by 5 bases, the J end by 4 bases, with 3 bases between. The CDR3 has 11 amino acids. From germline, CDR1 is MDHEN and CDR2 SYDVKM. CDR3 coding DNA: TGTGCCAGCAGTGTTAATCAGCCCCAGCATTTT. Residues: CASSVNQPQHF.

The genes are TRBV11-2 and TRBJ2-1, with 7 bases lining up with TRBD1. The J segment lost 5 bases and the V segment lost 4 bases, leaving 17 bases of the junction unmatched. Germline lookup yields CDR1 SGHAT and CDR2 FQNNGV. The CDR3 has 18 residues. As DNA, the CDR3 is TGTGCCAGCAGCTCCCCCCCGGACAGGCCATCATGGGACAATGAGCAGTTCTTC. It translates to CASSSPPDRPSWDNEQFF.

The chain is built from TRBV27 and TRBJ1-4, with D tentatively TRBD1 (6 bases). CDR1 and CDR2 (germline): MNHEY, SMNVEV (reference sequence). The V and J ends lost 6 bases and 7 bases respectively, with 21 bases between them. The CDR3 has 16 residues. CDR3 protein: CASSPGEAGPSEKLFF. In nucleotides, the CDR3 is TGTGCCAGCAGCCCAGGGGAGGCTGGACCCAGTGAAAAACTGTTTTTT.

This chain joins TRBV4-1 and TRBJ1-1; a weak D match, TRBD1 (6 bases). Trimming removed 4 bases from V and 4 bases from J, with 19 bases in between. The CDR3 is 16 residues long. CDR1 and CDR2 from the germline V gene are MGHRA and YSYEKL. The CDR3 sequence is CASSRLGGVGSTEAFF. DNA of the CDR3: TGCGCCAGCAGCCGCTTAGGGGGGGTGGGGAGCACTGAAGCTTTCTTT.

About this clone itself: Different DNA sequences within this sample yield the same CDR3. The V and J genes are TRBV27 and TRBJ1-2; tentatively, D is TRBD1 (5 bases). V lost 3 bases and J 0 bases, leaving 8 bases between the germline ends. CDR1 MNHEY and CDR2 SMNVEV come from the germline V gene (reference sequence). The CDR3 has 14 amino acids. CDR3 DNA sequence: TGTGCCAGCAGTTTTTCAGGGTCTAACTATGGCTACACCTTC. Its translation: CASSFSGSNYGYTF.

This rearrangement joins TRBV30 to TRBJ1-2; no definite D call. V lost 3 bases, J lost 0 bases, and 14 bases lay in between. CDR3 size: 15 residues. Germline V CDR1 and CDR2: GTSNPN, SVGIG (reference sequence). CDR3 region: CAWSASGEANYGYTF. Written as DNA, the CDR3 is TGTGCCTGGAGCGCTTCGGGAGAAGCTAACTATGGCTACACCTTC.

The table lists this clone with a count of one. The J gene is TRBJ2-7, the V gene TRBV4-1; maybe TRBD1 (5 bases). The CDR3 has 14 amino acids. Trimming pared 0 bases from V and 3 bases from J, leaving 9 bases between. From germline, CDR1 is MGHRA and CDR2 YSYEKL. In DNA, the CDR3 is TGCGCCAGCAGCCAAGATGACAGCGTCTACGAGCAGTACTTC. Protein sequence: CASSQDDSVYEQYF.

The chain employs TRBV19 and TRBJ2-7; D call uncertain. V lost 5 bases, J lost 2 bases, and 13 bases lay in between. Per the germline V gene, CDR1 is LNHDA and CDR2 is SQIVND (reference sequence). The CDR3 contains 14 residues. CDR3 bases: TGTGCCAGTAGTCCCCTTTGGCGGCCCTACGAGCAGTACTTC. This sequence encodes CASSPLWRPYEQYF.

V usage is TRBV7-9 and J usage is TRBJ1-5; D unclear. The CDR3 is 16 residues long. Per the germline V gene, CDR1 is SEHNR and CDR2 is FQNEAQ (reference sequence). Trimming left V 5 bases short and J 0 bases short, with 14 bases between. For the CDR3, the DNA is TGTGCCAGCAGCCCACCTGGGGATTATAGCAATCAGCCCCAGCATTTT. As protein: CASSPPGDYSNQPQHF.

As to this clone: The same CDR3 arises from other DNA sequences in this sample as well. The V gene is TRBV28, the J gene TRBJ2-7, with TRBD1 matching over 7 bases. Trimming removed 6 bases from V and 1 base from J; junction bases left unmatched: 3. Germline CDR1 reads MDHEN; CDR2 reads SYDVKM. This CDR3 spans 13 amino acids. The CDR3 loop is CASRLTGSYEQYF. The CDR3 DNA reads TGTGCCAGCAGACTGACAGGGTCCTACGAGCAGTACTTC.

The chain joins TRBV4-3 to TRBJ2-5, with 8 bases aligning to TRBD1. CDR1 is LGHNA and CDR2 is YSLEER in the germline V gene. CDR3 length: 16 amino acids. The V segment lost 0 bases and the J segment 4 bases; nucleotides outside the gene matches: 7. CDR3 amino acids: CASSQEDRGSAETQYF. As DNA, the CDR3 is TGCGCCAGCAGCCAAGAAGACAGGGGTTCAGCAGAGACCCAGTACTTC.

Only a few counts were recorded for this clone. V and J are TRBV7-9 and TRBJ2-2; TRBD2 matches 7 bases. With 5 bases clipped from V and 5 bases from J, the junction kept 2 bases outside the gene matches. This CDR3 region has 13 residues. Germline lookup yields CDR1 SEHNR and CDR2 FQNEAQ (reference sequence). The CDR3 loop reads CASSGRVTGELFF. CDR3 nucleotide sequence: TGTGCCAGCAGCGGGAGGGTGACCGGGGAGCTGTTTTTT.

The rearrangement links TRBV7-9 to TRBJ2-1; possibly TRBD2 for D (6 bases). The CDR3 is 15 amino acids. Trimming left V 6 bases short and J 3 bases short, with 15 bases between. Germline-derived CDR1 and CDR2 are SEHNR and FQNEAQ (reference sequence). The CDR3 loop is CASREGKGRYNEQFF. As DNA, the CDR3 is TGTGCCAGCAGGGAGGGGAAAGGCCGCTACAATGAGCAGTTCTTC. The complete variable domain, with remaining parts taken from reference TRBV7-9 and TRBJ2-1, reads DTGVSQNPRHKITKRGQNVTFRCDPISEHNRLYWYRQTLGQGPEFLTYFQNEAQLEKSRLLSDRFSAERPKGSFSTLEIQRTEQGDSAMYLCASREGKGRYNEQFFGPGTRLTVL.

V usage is TRBV28 and J usage is TRBJ1-1, with D perhaps matching TRBD1 (6 bases). Germline V lookup: CDR1 MDHEN, CDR2 SYDVKM. With 6 bases removed from V and 3 bases from J, the gap between germline ends came to 11 bases. The CDR3 is 13 residues long. Here the CDR3 reads CASRPTGYTEAFF. The CDR3 DNA sequence: TGTGCCAGCAGACCTACAGGGTACACTGAAGCTTTCTTT.

The chain recombines TRBV5-8 with TRBJ1-2, with D perhaps TRBD1 (5 bases). Trimming removed 3 bases from V and 4 bases from J, with 16 bases in between. The CDR3 is made up of 15 amino acids. CDR1 and CDR2 (germline): SGHTS, YDEGEE. The DNA of the CDR3 is TGTGCCAGCAGCTGGGGCCCGCCGGGCGGCTATGGCTACACCTTC. Amino acid sequence: CASSWGPPGGYGYTF.